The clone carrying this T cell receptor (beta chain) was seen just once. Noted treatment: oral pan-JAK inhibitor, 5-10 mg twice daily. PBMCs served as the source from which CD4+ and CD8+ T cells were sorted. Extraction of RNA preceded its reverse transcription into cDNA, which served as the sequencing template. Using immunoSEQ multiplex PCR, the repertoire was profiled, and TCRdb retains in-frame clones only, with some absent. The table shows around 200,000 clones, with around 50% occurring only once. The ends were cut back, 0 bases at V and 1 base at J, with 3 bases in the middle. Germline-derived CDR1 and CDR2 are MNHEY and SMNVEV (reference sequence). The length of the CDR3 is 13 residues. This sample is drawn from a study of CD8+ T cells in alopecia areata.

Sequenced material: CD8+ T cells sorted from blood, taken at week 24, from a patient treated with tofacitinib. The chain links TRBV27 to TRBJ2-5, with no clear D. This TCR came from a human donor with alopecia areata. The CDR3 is CASSLSPQETQYF. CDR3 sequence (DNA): TGTGCCAGCAGTTTATCCCCCCAAGAGACCCAGTACTTC.